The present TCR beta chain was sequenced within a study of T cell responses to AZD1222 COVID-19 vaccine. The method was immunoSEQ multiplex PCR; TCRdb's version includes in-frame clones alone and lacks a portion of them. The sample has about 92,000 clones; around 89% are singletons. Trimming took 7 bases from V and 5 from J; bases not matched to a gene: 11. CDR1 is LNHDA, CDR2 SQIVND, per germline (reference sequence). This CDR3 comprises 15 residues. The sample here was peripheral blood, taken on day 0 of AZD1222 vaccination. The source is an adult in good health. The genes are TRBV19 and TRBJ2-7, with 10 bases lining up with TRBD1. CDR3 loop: CASTLTGTGVHEQYF. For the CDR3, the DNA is TGTGCCAGTACCTTAACCGGGACAGGGGTCCACGAGCAGTACTTC.